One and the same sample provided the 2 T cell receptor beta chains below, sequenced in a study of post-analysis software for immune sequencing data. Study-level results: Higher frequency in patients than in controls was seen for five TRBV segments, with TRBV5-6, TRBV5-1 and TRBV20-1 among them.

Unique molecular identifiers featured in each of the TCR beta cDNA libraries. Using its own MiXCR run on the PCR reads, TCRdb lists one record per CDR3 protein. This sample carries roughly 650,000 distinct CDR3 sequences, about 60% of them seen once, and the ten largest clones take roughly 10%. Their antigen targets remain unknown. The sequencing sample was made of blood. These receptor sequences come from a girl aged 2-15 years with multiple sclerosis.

CDR3 loop: CASREGSETQYF. The CDR3 bases are TGCGCCAGCAGGGAGGGGTCGGAGACCCAGTACTTC. The chain couples TRBV5-1 to TRBJ2-5, with a tentative D call TRBD2 (6 bases). The CDR3 runs to 12 residues. V lost 5 bases to trimming and J lost 5 bases, with 10 bases between them. Germline V gene sequence: CDR1 SGHRS, CDR2 YFSETQ.

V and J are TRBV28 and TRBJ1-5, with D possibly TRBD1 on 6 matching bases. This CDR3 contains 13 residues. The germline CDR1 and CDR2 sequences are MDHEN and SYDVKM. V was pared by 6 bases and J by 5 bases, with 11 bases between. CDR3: CASSGTTDQPQHF. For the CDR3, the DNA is TGTGCCAGCAGCGGGACAACAGATCAGCCCCAGCATTTT. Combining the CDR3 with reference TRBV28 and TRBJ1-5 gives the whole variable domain DVKVTQSSRYLVKRTGEKVFLECVQDMDHENMFWYRQDPGLGLRLIYFSYDVKMKEKGDIPEGYSVSREKKERFSLILESASTNQTSMYLCASSGTTDQPQHFGDGTRLSIL.